Shown below are 19 T cell receptor beta chains from a single sample sequenced in a study of early T cells in non-severe SARS-CoV-2 infection. TCRdb itself ran the 5' RACE reads through MiXCR, one entry per CDR3 protein. The sample holds tens of thousands of distinct CDR3 sequences, about 10% seen once. Sequenced input: whole blood. These receptor sequences come from an adult who was a healthcare worker with PCR-confirmed SARS-CoV-2 infection or an uninfected control (not recorded which).

The CDR3 loop reads CASSVGGSGYTF. In DNA, the CDR3 is TGTGCCAGCAGCGTCGGGGGATCTGGCTACACCTTC. The chain links TRBV12-3 or TRBV12-4 to TRBJ1-2, with TRBD1 as a possible D gene (5 bases). The V gene lost 6 bases and the J gene lost 7 bases, with 12 bases spanning the gap. CDR3 length: 12 amino acids.

This clonotype was counted at least ten times. V usage is TRBV10-3 and J usage is TRBJ1-1; no definite D call. Trimming pared 6 bases from V and 7 bases from J, leaving 18 bases between. This CDR3 is built from 14 residues. In germline, CDR1 is ENHRY, CDR2 SYGVKD. The CDR3 sequence: CAIRGSSSGFEAFF. CDR3 sequence (DNA): TGTGCCATCAGGGGATCATCATCGGGTTTTGAAGCTTTCTTT.

This clonotype was detected many times. The rearrangement joins TRBV6-2 or TRBV6-3 to TRBJ2-5; 10 bases are a match to TRBD2. Trimming took 4 bases from V and 1 from J; bases not matched to a gene: 0. Germline V lookup: CDR1 MNHEY, CDR2 SVGEGT. The CDR3 contains 14 residues. The CDR3 DNA follows: TGTGCCAGCAGTTGGACTAGCGGCCAAGAGACCCAGTACTTC. It is translated as CASSWTSGQETQYF.

The chain links TRBV5-6 to TRBJ2-5; the D gene could be TRBD1 or TRBD2 (5 bases each). Trimming cost V 4 bases and J 6 bases, with 22 bases left between them. The germline V gene has CDR1 SGHDT and CDR2 YYEEEE. This CDR3 is built from 16 residues. Written as DNA, the CDR3 is TGTGCCAGCAGCGGTCCGGGGCGCCGGTCTGGGCAGACCCAGTACTTC. This sequence encodes CASSGPGRRSGQTQYF.

This clonotype was counted only a few times. The chain employs TRBV5-6 and TRBJ1-2; TRBD1 is a possible D gene (6 bases). CDR1 is SGHDT and CDR2 is YYEEEE in the germline V gene. Trimming removed 4 bases at V and 6 bases at J, with 16 bases between. The CDR3 sequence is 14 residues long. The DNA of the CDR3 is TGTGCCAGCAGCCAATTCAGGGGATCCAATGGCTACACCTTC. Protein sequence: CASSQFRGSNGYTF.

The chain uses TRBV14 and TRBJ2-5; D unclear. The CDR3 consists of 14 residues. Germline V gene lookup returns CDR1 SGHDN and CDR2 FVKESK. V gave up 1 base and J gave up 5 bases, with 11 bases separating them. The DNA for the CDR3 is TGTGCCAGCAGCCAAGCACCGGGTACGGAGACCCAGTACTTC. As protein: CASSQAPGTETQYF.

This clonotype has a handful of counts. The V and J genes are TRBV5-1 and TRBJ1-2; D perhaps matches TRBD1 (5 bases). Trimming left V 4 bases short and J 3 bases short, with 16 bases between. The CDR3 runs to 15 residues. CDR1 and CDR2 (germline): SGHRS, YFSETQ. This CDR3 reads CASSTTPVTDYGYTF. The CDR3 DNA reads TGCGCCAGCAGCACAACCCCCGTGACAGACTATGGCTACACCTTC.

This clonotype was counted only a few times. The genes are TRBV6-1 and TRBJ2-7; no firm D call. The CDR3 contains 15 residues. CDR1 is MNHNS, CDR2 SASEGT, per germline. With 2 bases removed from V and 2 bases from J, the gap between germline ends came to 13 bases. The CDR3 loop reads CASSEMNLPAYEQYF. CDR3 DNA sequence: TGTGCCAGCAGTGAAATGAACCTTCCCGCCTACGAGCAGTACTTC.

This clonotype was detected ten times or more. V is TRBV6-5 and J is TRBJ2-5; a weak D match, TRBD2 (6 bases). The CDR3 runs to 15 residues. The ends were cut back, 0 bases at V and 1 base at J, with 9 bases in the middle. CDR1 and CDR2 (germline): MNHEY, SVGAGI. CDR3 sequence: CASSYSEGRQETQYF. CDR3 nucleotides: TGTGCCAGCAGTTACTCGGAGGGTCGCCAAGAGACCCAGTACTTC.

The table lists this clonotype with a few counts. The chain uses TRBV6-1 and TRBJ2-2; D tentatively fits TRBD1 or TRBD2 (5 bases each). The CDR3 extends over 13 amino acids. V was cut by 4 bases and J by 3 bases, with 6 bases left in between. The germline gives CDR1 MNHNS, CDR2 SASEGT. The DNA for the CDR3 is TGTGCCAGCAGTGTGGGGGACACCGGGGAGCTGTTTTTT. Translating it yields CASSVGDTGELFF.

This clonotype was recorded at least ten times. V usage is TRBV14 and J usage is TRBJ2-3; D may be TRBD2 (5 bases). Germline values: CDR1 SGHDN, CDR2 FVKESK. This CDR3 is 12 amino acids long. V was trimmed by 3 bases and J by 10 bases, leaving 11 bases between them. The CDR3 here is CASSQMTKAQYF. The CDR3, as DNA: TGTGCCAGCAGCCAGATGACTAAGGCGCAGTATTTT.

This clonotype appeared a few times. This chain uses TRBV9 with TRBJ2-1; D uncertain. The germline gives CDR1 SGDLS, CDR2 YYNGEE. The V end lost 0 bases, the J end lost 0 bases, and 10 bases lay between the germline ends. This CDR3 is built from 16 residues. In DNA, the CDR3 is TGTGCCAGCAGCGTAGGGCAGGACGTCTCCTACAATGAGCAGTTCTTC. Encoded protein: CASSVGQDVSYNEQFF.

This clonotype was detected only a few times. The rearrangement joins TRBV6-6 to TRBJ1-1; D gene uncertain. Germline assignment: CDR1 MNHNY and CDR2 SVGAGI (reference sequence). V was pared by 4 bases and J by 0 bases, with 6 bases between. The CDR3 is 13 amino acids. CDR3 region: CASSLKVNTEAFF. Written as DNA, the CDR3 is TGTGCCAGCAGTTTGAAGGTGAACACTGAAGCTTTCTTT.

This clonotype was observed a few times. V is TRBV7-2 and J is TRBJ2-5; TRBD1 or TRBD2 may be the D gene (7 bases each). This CDR3 region has 17 residues. Trimming stripped 0 bases from V and 5 bases from J, with 19 bases between. CDR1 and CDR2 from the germline V gene are SGHTA and FQGNSA. CDR3 DNA sequence: TGTGCCAGCAGCTTAGCCAGCAGGGGGGGCGGCAAGGAGACCCAGTACTTC. Protein: CASSLASRGGGKETQYF.

This clonotype was observed a few times. The chain employs TRBV7-9 and TRBJ2-1; 7 bases fit TRBD2. In germline, CDR1 is SEHNR, CDR2 FQNEAQ (reference sequence). The CDR3 has 14 amino acids. J gave up 10 bases and V 5 bases, and 11 bases lay outside the gene matches. CDR3: CASSLRLASSEQFF. The DNA for the CDR3 is TGTGCCAGCAGCCTCCGACTAGCTTCGTCAGAGCAGTTCTTC.

The count of this clonotype is one. The rearrangement links TRBV20-1 to TRBJ2-3; 7 bases line up with TRBD2. Trimming cost V 6 bases and J 6 bases; bases outside gene matches: 9. Germline CDR1 and CDR2: DFQATT and SNEGSKA (reference sequence). The CDR3 runs to 13 residues. CDR3 DNA sequence: TGCAGTGCCAAGCCGGGAGGACCCGATACGCAGTATTTT. Protein: CSAKPGGPDTQYF.

This clonotype was observed at least ten times. The J gene is TRBJ2-7, the V gene TRBV12-3 or TRBV12-4; D uncertain. The CDR3 extends over 14 amino acids. V lost 8 bases and J 2 bases, leaving 16 bases between the germline ends. The CDR3 DNA reads TGTGCCAGCGGTCCCCTCTTGGGCCCCTACGAGCAGTACTTC. Amino acids: CASGPLLGPYEQYF.

This clonotype was observed at least ten times. J is TRBJ1-4 and V is TRBV4-1; D ambiguous. There are 14 residues in the CDR3. Germline assignment: CDR1 MGHRA and CDR2 YSYEKL. V lost 1 base and J lost 8, with 11 bases in between. The CDR3 reads CASSQGPQVEKLFF. The CDR3 region has the DNA TGCGCCAGCAGCCAAGGCCCCCAAGTGGAAAAACTGTTTTTT.

In this sample, this clonotype turned up many times. V is TRBV11-2 and J is TRBJ2-5; 9 bases line up with TRBD2. Germline-derived CDR1 and CDR2 are SGHAT and FQNNGV. Trimming at V came to 6 bases and at J to 4 bases, leaving 3 bases not matched to a gene. This CDR3 is 13 amino acids long. Here the CDR3 reads CASRSTSGETQYF. The CDR3 DNA is TGTGCCAGCAGATCGACTAGCGGAGAGACCCAGTACTTC.